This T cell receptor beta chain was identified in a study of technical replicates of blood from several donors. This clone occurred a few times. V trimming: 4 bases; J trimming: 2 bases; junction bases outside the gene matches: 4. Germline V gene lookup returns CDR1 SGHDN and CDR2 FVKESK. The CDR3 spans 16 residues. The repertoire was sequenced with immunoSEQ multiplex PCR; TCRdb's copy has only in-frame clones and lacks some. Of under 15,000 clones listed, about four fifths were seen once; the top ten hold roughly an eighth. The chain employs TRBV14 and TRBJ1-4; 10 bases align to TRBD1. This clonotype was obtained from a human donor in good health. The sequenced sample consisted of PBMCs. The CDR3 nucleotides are TGTGCCAGCAGCCCCCGGACAGGGGGTACTAATGAAAAACTGTTTTTT. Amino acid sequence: CASSPRTGGTNEKLFF.